These T cell receptor beta chains were read from a single sample in a study of shared clonotypes between healthy human individuals. The assay was immunoSEQ multiplex PCR, and TCRdb's table has in-frame clones only and misses some. The sample lists 950,000 to 1,300,000 clones, about 77% occurring once. Sequencing was performed on memory CD4+ T cells sorted from blood. Receptor source: a man between 18 and 29 years old in good health. CDR3s include the opening cysteine and the closing phenylalanine or tryptophan. D genes are given only for firm matches. The size field is filled for only some rows; it gives once, few, many or a size class.

clone size	J gene	V gene	D gene	CDR3 protein	CDR3 DNA
NA	TRBJ2-7	TRBV7-9	NA	CASSLAAGPYEQYF	TGTGCCAGCAGCTTAGCTGCCGGACCCTACGAGCAGTACTTC
NA	TRBJ2-1	TRBV10-1	TRBD2	CASSVGLAGRGEQFF	TGCGCCAGCAGCGTGGGACTAGCGGGACGAGGAGAGCAGTTCTTC
few	TRBJ1-5	TRBV27	NA	CASKLVPHGNQPQHF	TGTGCCAGCAAGCTAGTCCCGCATGGCAATCAGCCCCAGCATTTT
NA	TRBJ1-3	TRBV30	TRBD1	CAWSNRDRVSGNTIYF	TGTGCCTGGAGCAACCGGGACAGAGTATCTGGAAACACCATATATTTT
few	TRBJ1-1	TRBV10-2	NA	CASRPQGNTEAFF	TGCGCCAGCAGACCCCAGGGGAACACTGAAGCTTTCTTT
NA	TRBJ1-2	TRBV30	NA	CAWRKGQRQEHGYTF	TGTGCCTGGAGGAAAGGGCAGAGGCAGGAGCATGGCTACACCTTC
NA	TRBJ1-1	TRBV7-8	NA	CASSLSVGQAFF	TGTGCCAGCAGCTTATCGGTGGGCCAAGCTTTCTTT
NA	TRBJ2-4	TRBV30	NA	CAWSVPGAEAKNIQYF	TGTGCCTGGAGTGTACCTGGGGCAGAAGCCAAAAACATTCAGTACTTC
NA	TRBJ1-1	TRBV9	NA	CASSVVGGLTEAFF	TGTGCCAGCAGCGTAGTTGGGGGATTGACTGAAGCTTTCTTT
NA	TRBJ1-5	TRBV4-2	NA	CASSQDRVWNQPQHF	TGTGCCAGCAGCCAAGACAGGGTTTGGAATCAGCCCCAGCATTTT
NA	TRBJ2-1	TRBV27	NA	CASSLIGYNEQFF	TGTGCCAGCAGTTTAATAGGGTACAATGAGCAGTTCTTC
NA	TRBJ2-7	TRBV6-6	TRBD2	CASSFKSTSGTYEQYF	TGTGCCAGCAGTTTCAAATCGACTAGCGGGACCTACGAGCAGTACTTC
NA	TRBJ2-1	TRBV30	NA	CAWTPDAGRGPNEQFF	TGTGCCTGGACCCCGGACGCAGGACGGGGTCCCAATGAGCAGTTCTTC
once	TRBJ2-7	TRBV7-2	NA	CASSRDLIAATYEQYF	TGTGCCAGCAGCCGAGATCTTATAGCGGCAACCTACGAGCAGTACTTC
NA	TRBJ2-7	TRBV19	TRBD2	CASSIDASGRKYEQYF	TGTGCCAGTAGTATTGATGCTAGCGGGAGAAAGTACGAGCAGTACTTC
once	TRBJ2-2	TRBV10-3	NA	CAIRLERGTGELFF	TGTGCCATCAGACTAGAGAGGGGCACCGGGGAGCTGTTTTTT
few	TRBJ2-2	TRBV14	NA	CASRRTGELFF	TGTGCCAGCAGGAGGACCGGGGAGCTGTTTTTT
NA	TRBJ2-1	TRBV5-1	NA	CASSLKDPQDEQFF	TGCGCCAGCAGCTTGAAGGACCCTCAGGATGAGCAGTTCTTC
NA	TRBJ1-6	TRBV5-5	NA	CASSAGPNSPLHF	TGTGCCAGCAGCGCGGGGCCAAATTCACCCCTCCACTTT
few	TRBJ2-5	TRBV11-2	NA	CASSRERQETQYF	TGTGCCAGCAGCCGCGAGCGGCAAGAGACCCAGTACTTC
NA	TRBJ2-1	TRBV10-2	TRBD2	CASSESGGRANEQFF	TGCGCCAGCAGTGAGTCTGGCGGGAGGGCTAATGAGCAGTTCTTC
NA	TRBJ2-1	TRBV19	TRBD2	CASSMGGRVGYNEQFF	TGTGCCAGTAGTATGGGCGGGAGGGTCGGCTACAATGAGCAGTTCTTC
NA	TRBJ2-5	TRBV28	NA	CASSSPMGDTHQETQYF	TGTGCCAGCAGTTCCCCGATGGGGGACACCCACCAAGAGACCCAGTACTTC
NA	TRBJ2-5	TRBV6-5	TRBD2	CASSYGAGGFRETQYF	TGTGCCAGCAGTTACGGGGCGGGGGGATTCCGGGAGACCCAGTACTTC
NA	TRBJ2-6	TRBV18	NA	CASQPVETAGANVLTF	TGTGCCAGTCAACCTGTGGAAACGGCTGGGGCCAACGTCCTGACTTTC
NA	TRBJ2-7	TRBV5-1	NA	CASSLGQPNLWYEQYF	TGCGCCAGCAGCCTAGGACAGCCGAACCTTTGGTACGAGCAGTACTTC
NA	TRBJ1-4	TRBV9	NA	CASSVGKGRANEKLFF	TGTGCCAGCAGCGTAGGGAAGGGGAGGGCTAATGAAAAACTGTTTTTT
few	TRBJ2-1	TRBV7-8	NA	CASSSDSSYNEQFF	TGTGCCAGCAGCTCAGACAGCTCCTACAATGAGCAGTTCTTC
NA	TRBJ1-6	TRBV30	NA	CAWSQGMGSPLHF	TGTGCCTGGAGCCAGGGTATGGGGTCACCCCTCCACTTT
once	TRBJ2-1	TRBV29-1	NA	CSVEQSLYNEQFF	TGCAGCGTTGAGCAGAGCCTCTACAATGAGCAGTTCTTC
NA	TRBJ2-5	TRBV7-2	NA	CASSRRGGANLRETQYF	TGTGCCAGCAGCCGTCGTGGGGGGGCGAATTTAAGAGAGACCCAGTACTTC
NA	TRBJ2-2	TRBV7-9	NA	CASSPPGRANTGELFF	TGTGCCAGCAGCCCACCGGGACGGGCGAACACCGGGGAGCTGTTTTTT
NA	TRBJ2-5	TRBV5-1	NA	CASSFRLQETQYF	TGCGCCAGCAGCTTCAGGCTACAAGAGACCCAGTACTTC
few	TRBJ2-5	TRBV11-2	NA	CASSLDLGVETQYF	TGTGCCAGCAGCTTAGACCTGGGGGTTGAGACCCAGTACTTC
NA	TRBJ2-7	TRBV6-5	TRBD2	CASSQGTSVLLEQYF	TGTGCCAGCAGCCAAGGGACTAGCGTTCTTCTCGAGCAGTACTTC
NA	TRBJ1-2	TRBV5-1	NA	CASSDRQNYGYTF	TGCGCCAGCAGCGATAGACAGAACTATGGCTACACCTTC
NA	TRBJ2-2	TRBV18	TRBD2	CASSPGLADLNTGELFF	TGTGCCAGCTCACCAGGACTAGCGGATTTGAACACCGGGGAGCTGTTTTTT
NA	TRBJ1-4	TRBV21-1	NA	CASSAHRAPPNEKLFF	TGTGCCAGCAGCGCACACAGGGCCCCCCCTAATGAAAAACTGTTTTTT
NA	TRBJ2-7	TRBV28	NA	CASSLGTGEQYF	TGTGCCAGCAGTTTGGGGACCGGCGAGCAGTACTTC
once	TRBJ2-5	TRBV5-6	TRBD1	CASSLGQGIQETQYF	TGTGCCAGCAGCCTGGGACAGGGGATCCAAGAGACCCAGTACTTC
once	TRBJ2-3	TRBV7-9	NA	CASSFAGPTDTQYF	TGTGCCAGCAGCTTCGCCGGACCCACAGATACGCAGTATTTT